This T cell receptor beta chain stems from a study of blood T cell repertoires in COVID-19. The wider study: From T cells, B-cell-depleted T cells, or PBMCs came the material, which was cDNA or gDNA.

Profiling relied on immunoSEQ multiplex PCR, and the TCRdb table lists in-frame clones only, not all of them. The data show approximately 140,000 clones, about four fifths seen once. This CDR3 is built from 14 residues. The germline V gene has CDR1 SGHNT and CDR2 YENEEA. V trimming: 6 bases; J trimming: 3 bases; junction bases outside the gene matches: 6. The sample comprised peripheral blood. This TCR was recovered from a man aged 65-85 years with acute or convalescent COVID-19. This chain links TRBV11-3 with TRBJ2-5; TRBD1 matches at 8 bases. The chain's CDR3 is CASSLGQGEETQYF. The CDR3 DNA reads as TGTGCCAGCAGTCTTGGACAGGGAGAAGAGACCCAGTACTTC.